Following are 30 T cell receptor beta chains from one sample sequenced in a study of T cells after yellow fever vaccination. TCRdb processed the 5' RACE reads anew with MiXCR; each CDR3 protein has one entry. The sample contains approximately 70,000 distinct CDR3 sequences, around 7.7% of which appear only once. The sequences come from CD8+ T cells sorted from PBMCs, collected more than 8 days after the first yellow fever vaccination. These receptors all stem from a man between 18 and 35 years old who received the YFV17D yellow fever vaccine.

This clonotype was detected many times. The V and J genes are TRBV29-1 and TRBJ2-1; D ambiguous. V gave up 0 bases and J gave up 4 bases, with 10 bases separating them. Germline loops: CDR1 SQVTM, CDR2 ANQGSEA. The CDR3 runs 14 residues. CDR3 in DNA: TGCAGCGTTGAAGAACAAGGAAAATACAATGAGCAGTTCTTC. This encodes CSVEEQGKYNEQFF.

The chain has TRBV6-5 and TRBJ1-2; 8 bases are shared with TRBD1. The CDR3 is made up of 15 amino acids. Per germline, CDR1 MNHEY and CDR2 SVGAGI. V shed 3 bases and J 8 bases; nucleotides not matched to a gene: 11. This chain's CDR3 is CASSYGQGALGGYTF. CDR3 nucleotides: TGTGCCAGCAGTTATGGGCAGGGGGCGCTTGGAGGCTACACCTTC.

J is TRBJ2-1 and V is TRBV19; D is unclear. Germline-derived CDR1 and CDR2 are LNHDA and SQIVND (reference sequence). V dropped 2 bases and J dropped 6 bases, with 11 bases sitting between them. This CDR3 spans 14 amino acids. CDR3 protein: CASSIFPLSNEQFF. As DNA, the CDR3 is TGTGCCAGTAGTATATTCCCCCTTTCCAATGAGCAGTTCTTC.

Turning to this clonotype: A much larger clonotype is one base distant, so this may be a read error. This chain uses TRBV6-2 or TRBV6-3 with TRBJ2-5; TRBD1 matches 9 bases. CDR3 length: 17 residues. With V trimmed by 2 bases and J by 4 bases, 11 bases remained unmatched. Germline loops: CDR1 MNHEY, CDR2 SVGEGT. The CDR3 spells CASSYGYRGLYLETQYF. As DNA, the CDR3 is TGTGCCAGCAGTTACGGATACAGGGGGCTGTACCTAGAGACCCAGTACTTC.

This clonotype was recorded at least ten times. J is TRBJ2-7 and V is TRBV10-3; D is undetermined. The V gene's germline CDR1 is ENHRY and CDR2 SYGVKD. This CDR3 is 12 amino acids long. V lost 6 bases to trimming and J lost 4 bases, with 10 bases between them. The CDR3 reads CAIRKTDYEQYF. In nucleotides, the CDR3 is TGTGCCATCAGGAAGACCGATTACGAGCAGTACTTC.

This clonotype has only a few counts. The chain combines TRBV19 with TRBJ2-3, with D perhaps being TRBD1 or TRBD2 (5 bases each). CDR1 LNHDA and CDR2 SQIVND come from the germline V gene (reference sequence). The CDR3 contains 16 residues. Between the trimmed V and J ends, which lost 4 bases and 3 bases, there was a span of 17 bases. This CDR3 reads CASSNPSGPGTDTQYF. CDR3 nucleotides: TGTGCCAGTAGTAACCCCTCGGGGCCGGGGACAGATACGCAGTATTTT.

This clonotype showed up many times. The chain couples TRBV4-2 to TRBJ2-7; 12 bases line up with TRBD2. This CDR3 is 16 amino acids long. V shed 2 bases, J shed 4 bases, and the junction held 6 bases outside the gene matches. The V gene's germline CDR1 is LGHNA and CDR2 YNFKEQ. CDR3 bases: TGTGCCAGCAGCCAAAGGCTAGCGGGGGGGATATACGAGCAGTACTTC. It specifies CASSQRLAGGIYEQYF.

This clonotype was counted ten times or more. CDR3: CSVGEGVAYEQYF. In DNA, the CDR3 is TGCAGCGTTGGGGAGGGGGTTGCCTACGAGCAGTACTTC. The chain employs TRBV29-1 and TRBJ2-7, with D perhaps matching TRBD2 (7 bases). The CDR3 spans 13 residues. Trimming left V 4 bases short and J 2 bases short, with 12 bases between. From germline, CDR1 is SQVTM and CDR2 ANQGSEA.

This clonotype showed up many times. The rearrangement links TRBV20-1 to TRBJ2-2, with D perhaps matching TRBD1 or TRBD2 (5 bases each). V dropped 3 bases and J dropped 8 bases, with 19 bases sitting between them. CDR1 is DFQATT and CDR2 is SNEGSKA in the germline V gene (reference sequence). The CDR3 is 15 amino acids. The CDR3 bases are TGCAGTGCTAGTGAGGGACCTGCTCACCCGGGGGAGCTGTTTTTT. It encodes CSASEGPAHPGELFF.

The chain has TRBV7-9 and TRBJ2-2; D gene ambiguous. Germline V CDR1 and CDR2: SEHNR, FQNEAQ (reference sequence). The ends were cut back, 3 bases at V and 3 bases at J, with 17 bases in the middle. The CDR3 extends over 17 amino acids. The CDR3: CASSLGDPAPYTGELFF. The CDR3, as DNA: TGTGCCAGCAGCTTGGGTGACCCAGCCCCTTACACCGGGGAGCTGTTTTTT.

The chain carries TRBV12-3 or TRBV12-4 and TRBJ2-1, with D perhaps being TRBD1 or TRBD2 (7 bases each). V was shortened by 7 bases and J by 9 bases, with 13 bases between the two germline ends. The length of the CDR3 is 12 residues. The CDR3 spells CASKQGRGEQFF. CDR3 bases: TGTGCCAGCAAACAGGGGAGGGGTGAGCAGTTCTTC.

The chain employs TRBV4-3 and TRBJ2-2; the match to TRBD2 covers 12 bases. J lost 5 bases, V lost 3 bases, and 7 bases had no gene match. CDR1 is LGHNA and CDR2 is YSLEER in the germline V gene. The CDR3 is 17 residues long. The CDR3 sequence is CASSQYPSGGETGELFF. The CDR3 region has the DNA TGCGCCAGCAGCCAGTATCCTAGCGGGGGGGAAACCGGGGAGCTGTTTTTT.

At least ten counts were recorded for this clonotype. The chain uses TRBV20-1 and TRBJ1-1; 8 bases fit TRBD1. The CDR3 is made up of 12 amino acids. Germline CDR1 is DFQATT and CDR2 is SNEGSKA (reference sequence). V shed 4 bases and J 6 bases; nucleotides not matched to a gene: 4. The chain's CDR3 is CSAKWTGPEAFF. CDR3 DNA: TGCAGTGCTAAATGGACAGGGCCTGAAGCTTTCTTT.

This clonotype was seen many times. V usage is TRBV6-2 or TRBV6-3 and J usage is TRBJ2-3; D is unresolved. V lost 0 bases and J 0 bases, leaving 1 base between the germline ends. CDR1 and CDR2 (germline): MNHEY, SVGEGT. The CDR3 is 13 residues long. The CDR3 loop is CASSYSSTDTQYF. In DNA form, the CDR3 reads TGTGCCAGCAGTTACTCCAGCACAGATACGCAGTATTTT.

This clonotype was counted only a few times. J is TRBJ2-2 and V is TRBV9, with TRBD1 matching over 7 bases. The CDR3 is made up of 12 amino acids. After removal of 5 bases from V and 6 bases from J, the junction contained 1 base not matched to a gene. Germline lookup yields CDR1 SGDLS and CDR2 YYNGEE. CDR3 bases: TGTGCCAGCAGTACAGGGGCCGGGGAGCTGTTTTTT. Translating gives CASSTGAGELFF.

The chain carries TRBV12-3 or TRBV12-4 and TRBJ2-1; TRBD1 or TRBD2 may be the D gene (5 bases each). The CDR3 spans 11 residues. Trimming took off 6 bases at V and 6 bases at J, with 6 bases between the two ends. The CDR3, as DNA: TGTGCCAGCAGGAGGGGCAATGAGCAGTTCTTC. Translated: CASRRGNEQFF.

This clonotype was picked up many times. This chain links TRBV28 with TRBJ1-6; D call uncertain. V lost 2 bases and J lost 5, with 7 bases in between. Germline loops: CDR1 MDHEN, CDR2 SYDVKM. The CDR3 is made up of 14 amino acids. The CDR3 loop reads CASSLRADNSPLHF. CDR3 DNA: TGTGCCAGCAGTTTAAGGGCGGATAATTCACCCCTCCACTTT.

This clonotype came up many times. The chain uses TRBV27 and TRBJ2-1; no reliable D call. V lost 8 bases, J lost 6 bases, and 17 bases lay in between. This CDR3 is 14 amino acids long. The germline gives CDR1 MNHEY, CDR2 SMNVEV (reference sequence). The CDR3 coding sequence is TGTGCCAGCGCAGTTTGGCCCCTGGGCAATGAGCAGTTCTTC. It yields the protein CASAVWPLGNEQFF.

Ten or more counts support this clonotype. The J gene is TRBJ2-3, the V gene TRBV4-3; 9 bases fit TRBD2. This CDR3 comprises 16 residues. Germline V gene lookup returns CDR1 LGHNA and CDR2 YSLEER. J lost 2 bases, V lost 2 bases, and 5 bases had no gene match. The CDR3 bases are TGCGCCAGCAGCCAACGGAGCGGGGGGCACACAGATACGCAGTATTTT. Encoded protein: CASSQRSGGHTDTQYF.

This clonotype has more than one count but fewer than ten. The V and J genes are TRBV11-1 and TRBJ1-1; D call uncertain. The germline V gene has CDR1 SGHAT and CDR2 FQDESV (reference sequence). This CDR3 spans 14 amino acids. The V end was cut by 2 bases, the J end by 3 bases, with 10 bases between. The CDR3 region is CASSLNTGDTEAFF. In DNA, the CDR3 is TGTGCCAGCAGCTTAAACACGGGTGACACTGAAGCTTTCTTT.

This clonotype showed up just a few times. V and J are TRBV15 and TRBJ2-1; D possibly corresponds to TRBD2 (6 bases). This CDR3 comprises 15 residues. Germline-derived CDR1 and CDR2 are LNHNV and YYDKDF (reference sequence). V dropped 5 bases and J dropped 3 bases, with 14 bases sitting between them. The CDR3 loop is CATSGDLASYNEQFF. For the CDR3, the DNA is TGTGCCACCAGCGGGGATCTAGCGAGCTACAATGAGCAGTTCTTC.

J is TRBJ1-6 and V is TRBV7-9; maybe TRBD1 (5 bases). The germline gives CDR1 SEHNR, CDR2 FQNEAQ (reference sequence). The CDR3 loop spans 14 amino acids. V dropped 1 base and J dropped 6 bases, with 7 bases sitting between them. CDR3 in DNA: TGTGCCAGCAGCTTAGACGGGGGTAATTCACCCCTCCACTTT. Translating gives CASSLDGGNSPLHF.

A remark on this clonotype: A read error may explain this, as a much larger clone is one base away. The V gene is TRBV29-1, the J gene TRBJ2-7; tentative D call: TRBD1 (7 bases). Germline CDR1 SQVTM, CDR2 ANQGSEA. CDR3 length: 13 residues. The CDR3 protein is CSVESQGGYDQYF. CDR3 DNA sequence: TGCAGCGTTGAAAGTCAGGGGGGCTACGATCAGTACTTC.

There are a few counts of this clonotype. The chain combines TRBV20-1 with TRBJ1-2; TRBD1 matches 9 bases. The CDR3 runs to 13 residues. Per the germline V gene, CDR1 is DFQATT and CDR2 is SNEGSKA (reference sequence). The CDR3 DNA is TGCACACCTTTACGGGACAGGGATTATGGCTACACCTTC. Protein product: CTPLRDRDYGYTF.

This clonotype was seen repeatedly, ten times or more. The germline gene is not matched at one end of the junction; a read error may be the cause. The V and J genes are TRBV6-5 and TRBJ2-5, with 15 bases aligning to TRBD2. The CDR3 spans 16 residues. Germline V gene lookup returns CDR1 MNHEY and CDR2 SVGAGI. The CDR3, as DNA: TGTGCCAGCAGTTTCACGGGACTAGCGGGGGGCCCGGGAAACGACTTC. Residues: CASSFTGLAGGPGNDF.

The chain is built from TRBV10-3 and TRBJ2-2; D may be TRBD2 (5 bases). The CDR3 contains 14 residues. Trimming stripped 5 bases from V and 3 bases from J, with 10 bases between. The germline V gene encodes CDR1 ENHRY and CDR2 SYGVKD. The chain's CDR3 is CAISLGLDTGELFF. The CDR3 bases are TGTGCCATCAGTCTCGGACTCGACACCGGGGAGCTGTTTTTT.

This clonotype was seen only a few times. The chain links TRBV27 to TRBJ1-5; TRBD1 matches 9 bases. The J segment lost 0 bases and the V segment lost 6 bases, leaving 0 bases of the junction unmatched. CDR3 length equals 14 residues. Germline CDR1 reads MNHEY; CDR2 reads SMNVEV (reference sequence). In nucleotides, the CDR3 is TGTGCCAGCAGGGACAGGGGTAGCAATCAGCCCCAGCATTTT. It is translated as CASRDRGSNQPQHF.

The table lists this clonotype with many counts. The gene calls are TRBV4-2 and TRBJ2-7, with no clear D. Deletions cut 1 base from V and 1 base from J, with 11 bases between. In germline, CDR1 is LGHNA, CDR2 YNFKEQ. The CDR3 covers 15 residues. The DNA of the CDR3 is TGTGCCAGCAGCCAAGCCGTCCGCAGTTCCTACGAGCAGTACTTC. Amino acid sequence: CASSQAVRSSYEQYF.

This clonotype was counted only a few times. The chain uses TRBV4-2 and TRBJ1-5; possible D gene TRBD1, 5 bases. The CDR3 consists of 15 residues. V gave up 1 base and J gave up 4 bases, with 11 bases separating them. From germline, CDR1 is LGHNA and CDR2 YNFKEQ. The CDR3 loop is CASSQGGAPNQPQHF. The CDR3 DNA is TGTGCCAGCAGCCAAGGAGGGGCCCCGAATCAGCCCCAGCATTTT.

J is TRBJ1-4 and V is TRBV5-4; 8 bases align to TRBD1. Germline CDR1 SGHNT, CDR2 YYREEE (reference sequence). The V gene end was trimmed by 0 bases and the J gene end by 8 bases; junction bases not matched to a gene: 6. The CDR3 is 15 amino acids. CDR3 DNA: TGTGCCAGCAGCTTGGCCGGGACAGGAGAAGAAAAACTGTTTTTT. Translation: CASSLAGTGEEKLFF. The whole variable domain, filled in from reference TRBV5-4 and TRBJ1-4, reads ETGVTQSPTHLIKTRGQQVTLRCSSQSGHNTVSWYQQALGQGPQFIFQYYREEENGRGNFPPRFSGLQFPNYSSELNVNALELDDSALYLCASSLAGTGEEKLFFGSGTQLSVL.